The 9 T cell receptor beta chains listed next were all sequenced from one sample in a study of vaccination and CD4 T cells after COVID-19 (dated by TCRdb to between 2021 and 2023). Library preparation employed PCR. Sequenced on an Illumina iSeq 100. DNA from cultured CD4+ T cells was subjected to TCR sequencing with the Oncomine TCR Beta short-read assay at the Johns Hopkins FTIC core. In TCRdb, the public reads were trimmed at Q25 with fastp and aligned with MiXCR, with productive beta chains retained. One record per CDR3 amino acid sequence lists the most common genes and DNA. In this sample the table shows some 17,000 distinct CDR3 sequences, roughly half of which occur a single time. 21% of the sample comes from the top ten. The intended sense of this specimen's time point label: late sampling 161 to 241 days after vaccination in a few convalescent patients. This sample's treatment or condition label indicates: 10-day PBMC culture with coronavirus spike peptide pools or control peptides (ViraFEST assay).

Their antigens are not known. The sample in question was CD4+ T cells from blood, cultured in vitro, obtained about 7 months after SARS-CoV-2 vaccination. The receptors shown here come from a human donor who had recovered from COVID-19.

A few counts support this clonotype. The CDR3, as DNA: TGCAGTGCTAGGGAACTAGCGGGAGTAAACTACAATGAGCAGTTCTTC. Its protein is CSARELAGVNYNEQFF. The J gene is TRBJ2-1, the V gene TRBV20-1; 11 bases are shared with TRBD2. The CDR3 consists of 16 residues. Losses at the gene ends were 3 bases for V and 3 bases for J; bases not matched to a gene: 7. Germline CDR1 and CDR2: DFQATT and SNEGSKA (reference sequence).

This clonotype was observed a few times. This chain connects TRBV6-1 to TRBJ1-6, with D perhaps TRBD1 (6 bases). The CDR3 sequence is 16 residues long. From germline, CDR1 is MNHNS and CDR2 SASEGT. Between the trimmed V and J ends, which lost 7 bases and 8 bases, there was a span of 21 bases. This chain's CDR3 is CASTVAEGRGYSPLHF. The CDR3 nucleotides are TGTGCCAGCACTGTCGCGGAGGGCAGGGGATATTCACCCCTCCACTTT.

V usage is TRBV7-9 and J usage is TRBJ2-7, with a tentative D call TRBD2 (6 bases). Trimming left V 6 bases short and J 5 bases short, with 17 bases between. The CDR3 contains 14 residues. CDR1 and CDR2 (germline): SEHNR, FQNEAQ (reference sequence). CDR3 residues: CASSRGRGGHEQYF. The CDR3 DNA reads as TGTGCCAGCAGTCGGGGGAGAGGTGGCCACGAGCAGTACTTC.

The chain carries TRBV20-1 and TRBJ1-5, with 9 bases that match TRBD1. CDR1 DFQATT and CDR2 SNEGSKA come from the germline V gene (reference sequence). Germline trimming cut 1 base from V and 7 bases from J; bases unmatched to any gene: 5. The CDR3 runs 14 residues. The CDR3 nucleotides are TGCAGTGCTAGAGCTTGGGACAGGGACCAGCCCCAGCATTTT. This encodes CSARAWDRDQPQHF.

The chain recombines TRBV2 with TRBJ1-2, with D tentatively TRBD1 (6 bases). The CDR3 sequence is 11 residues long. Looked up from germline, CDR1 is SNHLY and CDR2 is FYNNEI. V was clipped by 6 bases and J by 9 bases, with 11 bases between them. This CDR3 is CASSNRDRYTF. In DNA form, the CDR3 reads TGTGCCAGCAGCAACAGGGACCGCTACACCTTC. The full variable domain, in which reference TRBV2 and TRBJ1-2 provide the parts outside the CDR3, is EPEVTQTPSHQVTQMGQEVILRCVPISNHLYFYWYRQILGQKVEFLVSFYNNEISEKSEIFDDQFSVERPDGSNFTLKIRSTKLEDSAMYFCASSNRDRYTFGSGTRLTVV.

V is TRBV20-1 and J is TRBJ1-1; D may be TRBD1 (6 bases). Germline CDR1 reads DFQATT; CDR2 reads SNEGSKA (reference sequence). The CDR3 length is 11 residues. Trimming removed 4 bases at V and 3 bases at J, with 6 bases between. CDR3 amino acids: CSATGDTEAFF. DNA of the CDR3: TGCAGTGCTACAGGGGACACTGAAGCTTTCTTT.

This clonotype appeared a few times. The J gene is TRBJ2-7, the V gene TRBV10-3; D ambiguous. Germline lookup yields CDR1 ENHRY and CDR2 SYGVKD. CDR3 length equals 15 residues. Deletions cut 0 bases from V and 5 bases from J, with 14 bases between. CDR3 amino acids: CAISESRTVGDEQYF. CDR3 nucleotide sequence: TGTGCCATCAGTGAGTCGAGGACCGTAGGCGACGAGCAGTACTTC.

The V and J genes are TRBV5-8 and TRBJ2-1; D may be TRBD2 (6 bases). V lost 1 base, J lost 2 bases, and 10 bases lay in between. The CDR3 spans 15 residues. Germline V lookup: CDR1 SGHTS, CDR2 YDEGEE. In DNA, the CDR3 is TGTGCCAGCAGCTTGCGGGGCGGGGCCTACAATGAGCAGTTCTTC. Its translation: CASSLRGGAYNEQFF.

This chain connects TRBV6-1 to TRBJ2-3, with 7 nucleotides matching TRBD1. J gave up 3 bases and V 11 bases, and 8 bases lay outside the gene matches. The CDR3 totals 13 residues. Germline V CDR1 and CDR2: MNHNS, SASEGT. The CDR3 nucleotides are TGTGCCGTCGAGGGACAGCTTACAGATACGCAGTATTTT. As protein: CAVEGQLTDTQYF.